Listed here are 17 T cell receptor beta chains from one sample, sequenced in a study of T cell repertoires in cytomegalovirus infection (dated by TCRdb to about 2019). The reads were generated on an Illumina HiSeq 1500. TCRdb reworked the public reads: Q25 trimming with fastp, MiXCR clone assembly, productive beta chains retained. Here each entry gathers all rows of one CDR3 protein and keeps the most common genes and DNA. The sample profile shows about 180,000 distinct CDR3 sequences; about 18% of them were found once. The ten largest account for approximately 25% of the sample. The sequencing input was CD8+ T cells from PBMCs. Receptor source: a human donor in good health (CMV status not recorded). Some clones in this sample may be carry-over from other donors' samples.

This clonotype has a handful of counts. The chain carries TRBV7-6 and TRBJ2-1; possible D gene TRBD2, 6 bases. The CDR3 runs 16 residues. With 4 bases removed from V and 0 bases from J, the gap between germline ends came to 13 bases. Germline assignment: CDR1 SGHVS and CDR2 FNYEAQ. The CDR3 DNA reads TGTGCCAGCAGCTCGGGACTCCTTGGCTCCTACAATGAGCAGTTCTTC. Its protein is CASSSGLLGSYNEQFF.

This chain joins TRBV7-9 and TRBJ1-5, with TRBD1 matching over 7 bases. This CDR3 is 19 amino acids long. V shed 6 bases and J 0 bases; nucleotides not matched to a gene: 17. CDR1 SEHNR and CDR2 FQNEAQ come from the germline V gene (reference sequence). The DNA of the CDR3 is TGTGCCAGCAGTTACTCCGGGGGACAGATTTTATATAGCAATCAGCCCCAGCATTTT. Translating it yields CASSYSGGQILYSNQPQHF.

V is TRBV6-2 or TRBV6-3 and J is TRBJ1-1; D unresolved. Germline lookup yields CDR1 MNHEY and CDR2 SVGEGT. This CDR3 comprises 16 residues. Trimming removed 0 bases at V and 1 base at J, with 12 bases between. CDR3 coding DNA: TGTGCCAGCAGTTACTCGATGACGGGAAAGAACACTGAAGCTTTCTTT. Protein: CASSYSMTGKNTEAFF.

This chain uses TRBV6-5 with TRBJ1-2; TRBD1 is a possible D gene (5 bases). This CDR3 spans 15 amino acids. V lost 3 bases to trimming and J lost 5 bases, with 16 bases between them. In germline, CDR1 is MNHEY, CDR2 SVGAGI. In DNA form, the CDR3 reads TGTGCCAGCAGTTATGGAAGGGAGGGGTGGTATGGCTACACCTTC. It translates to CASSYGREGWYGYTF.

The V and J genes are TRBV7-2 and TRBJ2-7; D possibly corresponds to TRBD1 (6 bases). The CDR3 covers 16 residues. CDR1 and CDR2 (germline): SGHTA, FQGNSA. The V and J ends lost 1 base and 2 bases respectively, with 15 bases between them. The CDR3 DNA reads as TGTGCCAGCAGCTTAGGACGGGCAGGGGATGCCTACGAGCAGTACTTC. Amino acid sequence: CASSLGRAGDAYEQYF.

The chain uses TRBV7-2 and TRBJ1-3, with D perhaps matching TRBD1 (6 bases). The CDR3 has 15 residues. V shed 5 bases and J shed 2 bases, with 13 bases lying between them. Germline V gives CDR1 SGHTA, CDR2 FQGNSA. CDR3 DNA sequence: TGTGCCAGCAGCCCGATCGGGGGCACTGGAAACACCATATATTTT. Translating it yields CASSPIGGTGNTIYF.

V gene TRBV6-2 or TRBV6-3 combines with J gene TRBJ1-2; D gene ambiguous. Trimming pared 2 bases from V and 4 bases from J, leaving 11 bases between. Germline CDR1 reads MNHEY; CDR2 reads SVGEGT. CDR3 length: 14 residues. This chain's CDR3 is CASSYRSDFYGYTF. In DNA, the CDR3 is TGTGCCAGCAGTTACCGGTCGGACTTCTATGGCTACACCTTC.

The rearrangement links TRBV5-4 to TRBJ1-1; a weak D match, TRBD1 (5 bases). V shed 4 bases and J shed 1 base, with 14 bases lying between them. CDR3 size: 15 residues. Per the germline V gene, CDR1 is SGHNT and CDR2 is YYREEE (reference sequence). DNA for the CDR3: TGTGCCAGCAGCGTTGACCAGGGATCGAACACTGAAGCTTTCTTT. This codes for CASSVDQGSNTEAFF. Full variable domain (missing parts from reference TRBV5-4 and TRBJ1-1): ETGVTQSPTHLIKTRGQQVTLRCSSQSGHNTVSWYQQALGQGPQFIFQYYREEENGRGNFPPRFSGLQFPNYSSELNVNALELDDSALYLCASSVDQGSNTEAFFGQGTRLTVV.

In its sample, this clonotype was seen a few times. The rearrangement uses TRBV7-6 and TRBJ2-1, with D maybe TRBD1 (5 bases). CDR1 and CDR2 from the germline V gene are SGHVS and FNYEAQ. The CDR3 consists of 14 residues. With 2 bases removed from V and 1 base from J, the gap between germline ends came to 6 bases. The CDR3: CASSLRQSYNEQFF. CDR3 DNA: TGTGCCAGCAGCTTAAGACAGTCCTACAATGAGCAGTTCTTC.

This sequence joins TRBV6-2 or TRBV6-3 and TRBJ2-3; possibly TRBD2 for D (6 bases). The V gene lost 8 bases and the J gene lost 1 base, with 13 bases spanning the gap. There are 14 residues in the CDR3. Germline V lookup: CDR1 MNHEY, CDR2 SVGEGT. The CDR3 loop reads CASGGVTGTDTQYF. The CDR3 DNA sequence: TGTGCCAGCGGAGGGGTGACCGGCACAGATACGCAGTATTTT.

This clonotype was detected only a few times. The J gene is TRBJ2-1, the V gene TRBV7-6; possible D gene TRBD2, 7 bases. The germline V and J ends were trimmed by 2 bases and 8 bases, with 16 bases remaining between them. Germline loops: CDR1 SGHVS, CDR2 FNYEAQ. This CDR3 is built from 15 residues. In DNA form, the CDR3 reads TGTGCCAGCAGCTTAAGGGGGGGGCGGGTCGATGAGCAGTTCTTC. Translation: CASSLRGGRVDEQFF.

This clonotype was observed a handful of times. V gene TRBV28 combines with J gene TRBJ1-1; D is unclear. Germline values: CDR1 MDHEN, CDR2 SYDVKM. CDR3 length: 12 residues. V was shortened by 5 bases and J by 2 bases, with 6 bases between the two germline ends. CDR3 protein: CASSPYNTEAFF. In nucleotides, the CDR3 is TGTGCCAGCAGTCCCTATAACACTGAAGCTTTCTTT.

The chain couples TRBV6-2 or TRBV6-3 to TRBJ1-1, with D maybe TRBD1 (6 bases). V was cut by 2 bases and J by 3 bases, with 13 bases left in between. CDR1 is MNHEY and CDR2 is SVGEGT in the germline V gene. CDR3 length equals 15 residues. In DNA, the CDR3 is TGTGCCAGCAGTTACCCTACAGGGTTGCACACTGAAGCTTTCTTT. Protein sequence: CASSYPTGLHTEAFF.

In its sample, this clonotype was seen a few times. The CDR3 DNA sequence: TGTGCCAGCAGTGAAGCGCCAAGTGGCTACGAGGTCAAAAACATTCAGTACTTC. Translating gives CASSEAPSGYEVKNIQYF. This rearrangement joins TRBV6-1 to TRBJ2-4; the D is unclear. Germline CDR1 MNHNS, CDR2 SASEGT. The V end lost 0 bases, the J end lost 3 bases, and 18 bases lay between the germline ends. The CDR3 has 18 amino acids.

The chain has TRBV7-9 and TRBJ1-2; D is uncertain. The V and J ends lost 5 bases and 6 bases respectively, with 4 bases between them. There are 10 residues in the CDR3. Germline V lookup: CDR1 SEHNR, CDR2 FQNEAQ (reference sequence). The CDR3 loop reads CASSPDGYTF. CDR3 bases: TGTGCCAGCAGCCCAGATGGCTACACCTTC.

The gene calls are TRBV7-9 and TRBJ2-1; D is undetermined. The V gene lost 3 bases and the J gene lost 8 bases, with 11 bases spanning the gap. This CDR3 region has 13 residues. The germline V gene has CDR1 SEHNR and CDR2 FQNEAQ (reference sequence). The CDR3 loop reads CASSLALVDEQFF. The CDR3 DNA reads TGTGCCAGCAGCTTGGCTCTTGTAGATGAGCAGTTCTTC.

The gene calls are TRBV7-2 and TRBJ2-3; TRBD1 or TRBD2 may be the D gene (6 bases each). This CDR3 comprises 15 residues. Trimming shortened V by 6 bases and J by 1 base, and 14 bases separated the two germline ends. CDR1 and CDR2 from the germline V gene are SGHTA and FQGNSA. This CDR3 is CASSARGPRTDTQYF. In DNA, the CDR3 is TGTGCCAGCAGTGCACGGGGGCCCCGCACAGATACGCAGTATTTT.